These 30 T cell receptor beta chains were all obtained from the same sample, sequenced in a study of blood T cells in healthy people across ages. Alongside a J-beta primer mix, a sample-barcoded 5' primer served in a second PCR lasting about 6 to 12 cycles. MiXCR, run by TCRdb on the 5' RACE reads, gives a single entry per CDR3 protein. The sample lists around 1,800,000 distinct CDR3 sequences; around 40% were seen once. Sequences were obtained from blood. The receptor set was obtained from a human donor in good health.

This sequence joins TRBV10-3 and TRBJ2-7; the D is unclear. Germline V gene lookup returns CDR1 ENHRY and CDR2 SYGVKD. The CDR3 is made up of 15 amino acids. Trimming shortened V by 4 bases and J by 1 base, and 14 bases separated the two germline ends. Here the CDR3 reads CAISVAVGSSYEQYF. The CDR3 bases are TGTGCCATCAGTGTGGCTGTAGGGTCGTCCTACGAGCAGTACTTC.

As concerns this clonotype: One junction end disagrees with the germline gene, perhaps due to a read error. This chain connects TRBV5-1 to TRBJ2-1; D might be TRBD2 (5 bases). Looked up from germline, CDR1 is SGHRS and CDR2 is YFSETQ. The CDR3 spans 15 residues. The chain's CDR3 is CASSLVVDSFNEQFF. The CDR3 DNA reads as TGCGCCAGCAGCTTGGTGGTGGACTCCTTCAATGAGCAGTTCTTC.

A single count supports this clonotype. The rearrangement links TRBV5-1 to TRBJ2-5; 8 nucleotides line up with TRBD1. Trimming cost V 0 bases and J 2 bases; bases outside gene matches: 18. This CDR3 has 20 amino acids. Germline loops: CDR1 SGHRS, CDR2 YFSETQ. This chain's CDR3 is CASSLVGQQGAGTSQETQYF. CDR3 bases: TGCGCCAGCAGCTTGGTGGGGCAGCAGGGGGCAGGAACGTCTCAAGAGACCCAGTACTTC.

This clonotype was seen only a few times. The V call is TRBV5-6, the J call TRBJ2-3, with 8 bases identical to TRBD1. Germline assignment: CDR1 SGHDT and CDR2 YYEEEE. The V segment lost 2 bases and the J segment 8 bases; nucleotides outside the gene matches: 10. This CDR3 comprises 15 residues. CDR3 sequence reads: CASSLQGESPGTQYF. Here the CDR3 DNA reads TGTGCCAGCAGCTTACAGGGGGAATCTCCAGGTACGCAGTATTTT. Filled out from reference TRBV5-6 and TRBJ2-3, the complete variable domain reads DAGVTQSPTHLIKTRGQQVTLRCSPKSGHDTVSWYQQALGQGPQFIFQYYEEEERQRGNFPDRFSGHQFPNYSSELNVNALLLGDSALYLCASSLQGESPGTQYFGPGTRLTVL.

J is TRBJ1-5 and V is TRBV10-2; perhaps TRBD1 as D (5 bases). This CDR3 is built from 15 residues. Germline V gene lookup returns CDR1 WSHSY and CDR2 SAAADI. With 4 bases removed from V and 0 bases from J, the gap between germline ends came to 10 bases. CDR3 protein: CASSAGSLSNQPQHF. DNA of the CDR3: TGCGCCAGCAGTGCAGGGAGTCTTAGCAATCAGCCCCAGCATTTT.

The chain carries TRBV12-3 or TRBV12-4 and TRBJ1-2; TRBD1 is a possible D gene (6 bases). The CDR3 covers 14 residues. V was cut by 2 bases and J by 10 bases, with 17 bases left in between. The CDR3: CASSLSDSEADYTF. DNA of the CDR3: TGTGCCAGCAGTTTATCGGACAGCGAAGCCGACTACACCTTC.

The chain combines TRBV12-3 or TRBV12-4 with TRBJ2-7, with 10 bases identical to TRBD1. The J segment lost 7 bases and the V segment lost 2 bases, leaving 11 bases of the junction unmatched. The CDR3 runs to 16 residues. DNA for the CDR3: TGTGCCAGCAGTTTATTTTGGGGACAGGGGCTCGGAGAGCAGTACTTC. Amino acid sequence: CASSLFWGQGLGEQYF.

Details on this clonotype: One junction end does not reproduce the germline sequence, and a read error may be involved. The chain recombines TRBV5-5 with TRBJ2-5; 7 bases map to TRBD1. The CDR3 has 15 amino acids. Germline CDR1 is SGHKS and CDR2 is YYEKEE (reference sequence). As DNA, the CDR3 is TGTGCCGGCAGCCAAATGACAGGGAACACCTATGAGCAGTACTTC. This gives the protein CAGSQMTGNTYEQYF.

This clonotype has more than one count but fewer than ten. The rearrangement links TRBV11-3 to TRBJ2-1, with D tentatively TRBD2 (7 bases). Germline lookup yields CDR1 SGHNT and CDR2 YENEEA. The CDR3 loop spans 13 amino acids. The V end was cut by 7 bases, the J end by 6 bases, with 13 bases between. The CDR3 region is CASTSGGANEQFF. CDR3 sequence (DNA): TGTGCCAGCACGAGTGGGGGGGCCAATGAGCAGTTCTTC.

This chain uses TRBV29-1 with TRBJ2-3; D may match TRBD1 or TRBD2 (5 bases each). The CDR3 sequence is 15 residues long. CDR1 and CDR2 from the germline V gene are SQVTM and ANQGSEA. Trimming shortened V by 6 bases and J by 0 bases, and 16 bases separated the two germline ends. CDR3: CSVAGAVGSTDTQYF. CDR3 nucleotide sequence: TGCAGCGTAGCCGGGGCCGTAGGGAGCACAGATACGCAGTATTTT.

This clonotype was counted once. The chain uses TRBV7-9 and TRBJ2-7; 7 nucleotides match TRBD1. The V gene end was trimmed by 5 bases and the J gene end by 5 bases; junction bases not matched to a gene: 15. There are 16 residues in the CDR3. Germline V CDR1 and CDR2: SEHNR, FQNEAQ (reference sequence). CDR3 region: CASSLPRGQLYHEQYF. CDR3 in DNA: TGTGCCAGCAGCCTTCCTCGGGGACAGCTATACCACGAGCAGTACTTC.

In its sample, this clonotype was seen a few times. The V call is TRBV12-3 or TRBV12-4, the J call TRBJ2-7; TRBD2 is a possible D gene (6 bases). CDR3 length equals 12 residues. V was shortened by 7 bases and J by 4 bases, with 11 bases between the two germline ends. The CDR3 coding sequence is TGTGCCAGCACCCTGGACTATTACGAGCAGTACTTC. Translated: CASTLDYYEQYF.

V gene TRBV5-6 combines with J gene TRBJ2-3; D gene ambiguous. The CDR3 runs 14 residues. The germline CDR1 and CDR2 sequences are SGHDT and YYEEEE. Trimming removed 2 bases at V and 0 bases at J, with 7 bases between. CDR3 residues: CASSFVISTDTQYF. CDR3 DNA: TGTGCCAGCAGCTTCGTCATTAGCACAGATACGCAGTATTTT.

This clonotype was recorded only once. This CDR3 reads CASSLDMGSYTF. CDR3 DNA sequence: TGTGCCAGCAGCTTAGATATGGGGAGCTACACCTTC. The chain recombines TRBV7-2 with TRBJ1-2; D is undetermined. This CDR3 has 12 residues. The V end lost 1 base, the J end lost 9 bases, and 9 bases lay between the germline ends. Germline assignment: CDR1 SGHTA and CDR2 FQGNSA.

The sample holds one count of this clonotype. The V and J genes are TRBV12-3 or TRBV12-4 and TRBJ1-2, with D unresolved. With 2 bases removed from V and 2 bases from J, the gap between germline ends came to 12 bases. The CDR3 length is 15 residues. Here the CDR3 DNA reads TGTGCCAGCAGTTTAATAGGTTCGCGGAACTATGGCTACACCTTC. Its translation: CASSLIGSRNYGYTF.

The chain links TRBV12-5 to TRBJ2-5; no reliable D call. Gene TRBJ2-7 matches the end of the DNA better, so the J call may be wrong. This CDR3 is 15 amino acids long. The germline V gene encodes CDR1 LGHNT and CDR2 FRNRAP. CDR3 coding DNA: TGTGCTAGTGGTTTGAACTACCCCCTCCTCTACGAGCAGTACTTC. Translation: CASGLNYPLLYEQYF.

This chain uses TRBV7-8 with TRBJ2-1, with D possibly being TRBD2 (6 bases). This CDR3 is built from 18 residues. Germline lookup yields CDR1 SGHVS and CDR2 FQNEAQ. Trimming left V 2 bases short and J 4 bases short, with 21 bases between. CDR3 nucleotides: TGTGCCAGCAGCTTAAGTCTTGGTTTTCCGGGGGATTACAATGAGCAGTTCTTC. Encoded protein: CASSLSLGFPGDYNEQFF.

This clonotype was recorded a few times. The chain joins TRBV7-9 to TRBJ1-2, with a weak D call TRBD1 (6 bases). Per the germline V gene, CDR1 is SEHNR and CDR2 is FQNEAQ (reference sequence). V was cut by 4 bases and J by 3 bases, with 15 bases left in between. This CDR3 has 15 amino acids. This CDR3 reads CASSSTQTGYYGYTF. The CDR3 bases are TGTGCCAGCAGCTCAACACAGACAGGATACTATGGCTACACCTTC.

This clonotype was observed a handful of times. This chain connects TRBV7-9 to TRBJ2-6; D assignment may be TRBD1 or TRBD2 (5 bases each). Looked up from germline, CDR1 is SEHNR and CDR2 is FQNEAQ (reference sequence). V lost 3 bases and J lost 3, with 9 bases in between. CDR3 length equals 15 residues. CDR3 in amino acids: CASSLGDVGANVLTF. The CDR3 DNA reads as TGTGCCAGCAGCTTGGGGGACGTTGGGGCCAACGTCCTGACTTTC.

CDR3 in DNA: TGCAGTGCTCGGGGGGCGGTGGAGACCCAGTACTTC. Its protein is CSARGAVETQYF. The V call is TRBV20-1, the J call TRBJ2-5, with TRBD2 as a possible D gene (7 bases). V was pared by 5 bases and J by 5 bases, with 12 bases between. The CDR3 is made up of 12 amino acids. The germline V gene encodes CDR1 DFQATT and CDR2 SNEGSKA (reference sequence).

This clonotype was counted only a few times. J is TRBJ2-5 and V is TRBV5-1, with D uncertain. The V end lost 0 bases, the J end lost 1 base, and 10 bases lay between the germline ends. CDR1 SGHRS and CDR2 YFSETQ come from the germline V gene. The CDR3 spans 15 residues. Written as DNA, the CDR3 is TGCGCCAGCAGCTTGGTCCGGCAGACCCAAGAGACCCAGTACTTC. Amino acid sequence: CASSLVRQTQETQYF.

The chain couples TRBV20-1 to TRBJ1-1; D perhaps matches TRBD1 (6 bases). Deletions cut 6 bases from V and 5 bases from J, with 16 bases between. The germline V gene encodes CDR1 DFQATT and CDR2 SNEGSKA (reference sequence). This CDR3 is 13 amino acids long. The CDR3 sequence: CSAPRGGGTEAFF. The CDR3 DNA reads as TGCAGTGCCCCCCGGGGAGGGGGAACTGAAGCTTTCTTT.

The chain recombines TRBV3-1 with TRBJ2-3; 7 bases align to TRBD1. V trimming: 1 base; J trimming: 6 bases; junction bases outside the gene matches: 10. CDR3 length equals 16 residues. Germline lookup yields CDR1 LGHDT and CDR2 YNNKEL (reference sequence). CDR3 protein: CASSQGGGATGDTQYF. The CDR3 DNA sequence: TGTGCCAGCAGCCAAGGAGGAGGTGCGACAGGGGATACGCAGTATTTT.

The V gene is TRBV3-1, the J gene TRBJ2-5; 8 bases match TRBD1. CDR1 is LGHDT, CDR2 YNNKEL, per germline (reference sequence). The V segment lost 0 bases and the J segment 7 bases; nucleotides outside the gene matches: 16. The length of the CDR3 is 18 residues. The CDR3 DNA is TGTGCCAGCAGCCAAGACCAGGGTATTGGACAGGGCGCGGGGACCCAGTACTTC. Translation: CASSQDQGIGQGAGTQYF.

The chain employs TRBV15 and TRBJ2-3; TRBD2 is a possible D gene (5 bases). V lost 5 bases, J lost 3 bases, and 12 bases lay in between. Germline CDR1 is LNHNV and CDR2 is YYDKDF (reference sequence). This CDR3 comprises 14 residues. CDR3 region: CATSPLRGTDTQYF. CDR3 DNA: TGTGCCACCAGCCCTCTTCGGGGTACAGATACGCAGTATTTT.

This chain's CDR3 is CSVESLREYTEAFF. CDR3 coding DNA: TGCAGCGTTGAGAGTCTCAGGGAGTACACTGAAGCTTTCTTT. V and J are TRBV29-1 and TRBJ1-1, with D perhaps matching TRBD1 (5 bases). V was trimmed by 3 bases and J by 3 bases, leaving 14 bases between them. Per the germline V gene, CDR1 is SQVTM and CDR2 is ANQGSEA. This CDR3 is 14 amino acids long.

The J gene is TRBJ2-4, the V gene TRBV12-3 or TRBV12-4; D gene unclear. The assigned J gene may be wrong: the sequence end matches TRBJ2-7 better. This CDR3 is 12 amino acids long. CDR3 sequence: CASSFVFFEQYF. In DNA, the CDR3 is TGTGCCAGCAGTTTTGTCTTCTTCGAGCAGTACTTC.

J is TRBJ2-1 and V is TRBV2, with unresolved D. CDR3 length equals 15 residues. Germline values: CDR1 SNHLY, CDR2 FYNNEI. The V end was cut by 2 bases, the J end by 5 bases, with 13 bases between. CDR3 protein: CASSEPWAEDNEQFF. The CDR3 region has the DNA TGTGCCAGCAGTGAACCCTGGGCAGAGGACAATGAGCAGTTCTTC.

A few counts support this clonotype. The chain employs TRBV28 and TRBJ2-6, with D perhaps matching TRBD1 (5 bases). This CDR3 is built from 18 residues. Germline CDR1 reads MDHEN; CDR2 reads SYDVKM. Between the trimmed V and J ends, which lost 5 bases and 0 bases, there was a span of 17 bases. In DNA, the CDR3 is TGTGCCAGCAGTCCCAATGGGGCACCTTCCTCTGGGGCCAACGTCCTGACTTTC. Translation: CASSPNGAPSSGANVLTF.

The CDR3 loop is CATGQGTEQFF. The CDR3, as DNA: TGCGCCACCGGACAGGGTACTGAGCAGTTCTTC. This chain connects TRBV5-1 to TRBJ2-1, with TRBD1 identical over 8 bases. The CDR3 runs 11 residues. Germline V gene lookup returns CDR1 SGHRS and CDR2 YFSETQ. V was pared by 9 bases and J by 9 bases, with 5 bases of the junction left unmatched.